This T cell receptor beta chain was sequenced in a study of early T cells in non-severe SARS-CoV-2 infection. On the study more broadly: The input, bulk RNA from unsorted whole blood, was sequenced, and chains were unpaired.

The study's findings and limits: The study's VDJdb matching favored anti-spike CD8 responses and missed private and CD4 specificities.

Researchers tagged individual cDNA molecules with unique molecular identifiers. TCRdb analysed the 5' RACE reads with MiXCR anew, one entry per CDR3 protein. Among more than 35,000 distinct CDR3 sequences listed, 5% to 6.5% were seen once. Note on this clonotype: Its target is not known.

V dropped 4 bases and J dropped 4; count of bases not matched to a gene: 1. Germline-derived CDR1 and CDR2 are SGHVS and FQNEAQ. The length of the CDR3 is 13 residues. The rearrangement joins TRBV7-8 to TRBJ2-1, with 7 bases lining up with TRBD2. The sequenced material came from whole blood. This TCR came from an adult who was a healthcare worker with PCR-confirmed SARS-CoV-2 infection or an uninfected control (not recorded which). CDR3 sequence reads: CASSSGGYNEQFF. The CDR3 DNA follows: TGTGCCAGCAGCTCGGGGGGATACAATGAGCAGTTCTTC. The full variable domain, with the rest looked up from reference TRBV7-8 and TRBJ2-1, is GAGVSQSPRYKVAKRGQDVALRCDPISGHVSLFWYQQALGQGPEFLTYFQNEAQLDKSGLPSDRFFAERPEGSVSTLKIQRTQQEDSAVYLCASSSGGYNEQFFGPGTRLTVL.